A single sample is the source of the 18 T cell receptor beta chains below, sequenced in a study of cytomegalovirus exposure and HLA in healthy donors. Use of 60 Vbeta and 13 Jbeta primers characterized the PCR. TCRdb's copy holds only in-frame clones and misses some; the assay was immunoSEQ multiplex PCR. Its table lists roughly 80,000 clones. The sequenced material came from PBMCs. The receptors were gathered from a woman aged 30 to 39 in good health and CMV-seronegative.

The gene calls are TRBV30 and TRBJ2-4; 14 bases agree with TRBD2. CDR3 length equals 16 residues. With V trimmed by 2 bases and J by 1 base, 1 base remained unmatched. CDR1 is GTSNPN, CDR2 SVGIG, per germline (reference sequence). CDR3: CAWSRTSGGAKNIQYF. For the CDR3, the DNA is TGTGCCTGGAGTCGGACTAGCGGGGGGGCCAAAAACATTCAGTACTTC.

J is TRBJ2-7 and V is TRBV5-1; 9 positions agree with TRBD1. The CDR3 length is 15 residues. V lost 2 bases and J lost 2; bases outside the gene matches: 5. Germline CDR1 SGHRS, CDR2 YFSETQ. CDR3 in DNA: TGCGCCAGCAGCTTCAGGACAGGGGATCCCTACGAGCAGTACTTC. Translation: CASSFRTGDPYEQYF.

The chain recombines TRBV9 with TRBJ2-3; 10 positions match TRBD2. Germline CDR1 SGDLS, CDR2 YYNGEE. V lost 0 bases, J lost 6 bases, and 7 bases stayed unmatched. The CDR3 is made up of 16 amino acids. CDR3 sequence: CASSVEAGGWQDTQYF. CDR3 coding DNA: TGTGCCAGCAGCGTAGAAGCGGGGGGGTGGCAGGATACGCAGTATTTT.

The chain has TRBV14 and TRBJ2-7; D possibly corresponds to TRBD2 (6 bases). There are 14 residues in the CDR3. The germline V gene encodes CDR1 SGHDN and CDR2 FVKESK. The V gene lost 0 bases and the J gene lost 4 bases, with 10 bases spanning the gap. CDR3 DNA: TGTGCCAGCAGCCAAGAGCCAGGGAGGTACGAGCAGTACTTC. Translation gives CASSQEPGRYEQYF.

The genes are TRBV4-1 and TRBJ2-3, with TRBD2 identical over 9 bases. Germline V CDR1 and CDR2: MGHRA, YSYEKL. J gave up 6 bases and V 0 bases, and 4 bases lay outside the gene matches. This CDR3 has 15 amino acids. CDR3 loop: CASSQEGLASDTQYF. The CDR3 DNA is TGCGCCAGCAGCCAAGAGGGACTAGCATCGGATACGCAGTATTTT.

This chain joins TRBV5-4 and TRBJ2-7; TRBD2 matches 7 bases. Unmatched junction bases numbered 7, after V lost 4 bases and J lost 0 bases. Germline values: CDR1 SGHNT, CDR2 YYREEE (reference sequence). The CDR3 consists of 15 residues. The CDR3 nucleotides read TGTGCCAGCAGCCTCTCGGGGGGAGGCTCCTACGAGCAGTACTTC. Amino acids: CASSLSGGGSYEQYF.

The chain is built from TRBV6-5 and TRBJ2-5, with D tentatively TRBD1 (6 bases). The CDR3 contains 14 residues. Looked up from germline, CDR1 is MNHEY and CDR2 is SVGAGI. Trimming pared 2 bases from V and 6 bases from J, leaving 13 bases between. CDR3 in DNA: TGTGCCAGCAGTTACGATAGGGGGATGCAGACCCAGTACTTC. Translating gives CASSYDRGMQTQYF.

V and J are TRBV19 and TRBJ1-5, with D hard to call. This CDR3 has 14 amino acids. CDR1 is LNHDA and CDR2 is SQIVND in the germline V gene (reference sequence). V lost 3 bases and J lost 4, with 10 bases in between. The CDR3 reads CASSIGLQNQPQHF. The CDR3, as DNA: TGTGCCAGTAGTATTGGTTTACAAAATCAGCCCCAGCATTTT.

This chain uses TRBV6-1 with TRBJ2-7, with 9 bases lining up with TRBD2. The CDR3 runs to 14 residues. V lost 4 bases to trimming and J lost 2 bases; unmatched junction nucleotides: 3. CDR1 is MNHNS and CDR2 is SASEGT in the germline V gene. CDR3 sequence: CASSGSGGPYEQYF. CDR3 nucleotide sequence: TGTGCCAGCAGTGGTAGCGGGGGCCCCTACGAGCAGTACTTC.

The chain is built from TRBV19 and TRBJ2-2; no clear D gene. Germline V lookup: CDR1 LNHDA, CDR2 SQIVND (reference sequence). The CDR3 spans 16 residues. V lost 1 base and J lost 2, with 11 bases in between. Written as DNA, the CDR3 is TGTGCCAGTAGTATAGTTCCAGGCCCCAACACCGGGGAGCTGTTTTTT. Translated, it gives CASSIVPGPNTGELFF. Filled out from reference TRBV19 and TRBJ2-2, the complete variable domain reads DGGITQSPKYLFRKEGQNVTLSCEQNLNHDAMYWYRQDPGQGLRLIYYSQIVNDFQKGDIAEGYSVSREKKESFPLTVTSAQKNPTAFYLCASSIVPGPNTGELFFGEGSRLTVL.

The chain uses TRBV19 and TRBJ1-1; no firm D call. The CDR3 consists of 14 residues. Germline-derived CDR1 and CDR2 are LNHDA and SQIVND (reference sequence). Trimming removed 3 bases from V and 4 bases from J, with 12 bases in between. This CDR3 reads CASSISVSGTEAFF. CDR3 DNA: TGTGCCAGTAGTATCTCAGTAAGTGGCACTGAAGCTTTCTTT.

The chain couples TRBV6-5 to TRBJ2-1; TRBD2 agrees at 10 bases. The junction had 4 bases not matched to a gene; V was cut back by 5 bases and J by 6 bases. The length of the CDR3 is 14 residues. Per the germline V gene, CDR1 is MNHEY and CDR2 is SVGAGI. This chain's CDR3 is CASSTSGIVNEQFF. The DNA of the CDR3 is TGTGCCAGCAGTACTAGCGGGATTGTCAATGAGCAGTTCTTC.

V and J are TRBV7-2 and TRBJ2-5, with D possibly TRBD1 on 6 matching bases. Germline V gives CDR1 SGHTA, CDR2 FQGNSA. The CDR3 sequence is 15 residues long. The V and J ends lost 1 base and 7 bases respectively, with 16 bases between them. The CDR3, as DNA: TGTGCCAGCAGCTTAGTGCCAGGGGCGATGGGGACCCAGTACTTC. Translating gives CASSLVPGAMGTQYF.

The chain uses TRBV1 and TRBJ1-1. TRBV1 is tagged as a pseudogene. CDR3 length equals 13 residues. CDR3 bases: TGCACCAGCAGCGACTCGGGGAGCGGTGAAGCTTTCTTT. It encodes CTSSDSGSGEAFF.

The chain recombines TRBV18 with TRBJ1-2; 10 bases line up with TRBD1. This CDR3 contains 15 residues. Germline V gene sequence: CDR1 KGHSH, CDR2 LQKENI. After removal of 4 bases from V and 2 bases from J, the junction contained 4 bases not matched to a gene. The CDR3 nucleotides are TGTGCCAGCTCACTTCCGGGACAGGGGAACTATGGCTACACCTTC. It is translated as CASSLPGQGNYGYTF.

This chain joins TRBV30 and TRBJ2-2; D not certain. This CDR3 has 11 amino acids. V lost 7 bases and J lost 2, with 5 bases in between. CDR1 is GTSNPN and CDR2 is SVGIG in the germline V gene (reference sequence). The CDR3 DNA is TGTGCCTTCTCCAACACCGGGGAGCTGTTTTTT. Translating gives CAFSNTGELFF.

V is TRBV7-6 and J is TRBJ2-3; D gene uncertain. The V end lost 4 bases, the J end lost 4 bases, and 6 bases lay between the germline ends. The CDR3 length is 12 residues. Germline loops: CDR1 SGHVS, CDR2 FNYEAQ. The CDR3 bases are TGTGCCAGCAGCTATTTAGCAGATACGCAGTATTTT. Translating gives CASSYLADTQYF.

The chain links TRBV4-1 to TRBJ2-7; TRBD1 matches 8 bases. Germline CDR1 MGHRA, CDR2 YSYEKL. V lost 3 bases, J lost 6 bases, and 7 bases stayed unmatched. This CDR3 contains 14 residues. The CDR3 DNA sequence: TGCGCCAGCAGCCAGCCCGGACAGGGTCGCGAGCAGTACTTC. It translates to CASSQPGQGREQYF.